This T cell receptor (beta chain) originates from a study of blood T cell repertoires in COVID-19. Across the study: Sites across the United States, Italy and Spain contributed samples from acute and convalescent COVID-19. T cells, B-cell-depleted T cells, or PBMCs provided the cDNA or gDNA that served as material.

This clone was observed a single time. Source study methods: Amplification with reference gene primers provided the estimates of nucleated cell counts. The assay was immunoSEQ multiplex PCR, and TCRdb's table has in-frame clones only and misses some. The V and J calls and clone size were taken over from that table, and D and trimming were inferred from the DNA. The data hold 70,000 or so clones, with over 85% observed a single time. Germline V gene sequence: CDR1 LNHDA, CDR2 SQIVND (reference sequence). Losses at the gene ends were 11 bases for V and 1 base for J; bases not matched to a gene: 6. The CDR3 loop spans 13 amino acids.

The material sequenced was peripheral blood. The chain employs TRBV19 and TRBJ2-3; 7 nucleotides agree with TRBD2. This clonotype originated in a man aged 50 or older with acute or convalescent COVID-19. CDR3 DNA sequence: TGTGCCGTAAGCGGGGCGGGCACAGATACGCAGTATTTT. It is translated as CAVSGAGTDTQYF.